This TCR beta chain was found in a study of identifying expanded T cells in peripheral blood. This clone was counted a single time. Some clones are missing from TCRdb's copy, which holds only in-frame ones; the method was immunoSEQ multiplex PCR. Among around 120,000 clones listed, approximately 90% were seen once. From germline, CDR1 is LGHNA and CDR2 YSLEER. V was clipped by 1 base and J by 0 bases, with 24 bases between them. This CDR3 has 21 residues. The TCR comes from a person aged 18 to 69 in good health. Sample: blood. This chain uses TRBV4-3 with TRBJ2-2; TRBD1 might be the D (5 bases). CDR3 loop: CASSQGFISRQRGPNTGELFF. The CDR3 DNA reads as TGCGCCAGCAGCCAAGGTTTCATTTCGCGACAAAGGGGCCCGAACACCGGGGAGCTGTTTTTT.